This is a list of T cell receptor beta chains from one sample in a study of regulatory T cells in long-lasting Graves disease. TCRdb reanalysed the multiplex PCR reads using MiXCR and keeps one entry per CDR3 protein. The sample consists of almost 450,000 distinct CDR3 sequences, roughly 15% of them appearing once. The same sample was also studied in work on T cells in Graves' hyperthyroidism and ophthalmopathy.

The sequenced sample was peripheral blood mononuclear cells (PBMCs), obtained at new diagnosis, from a patient treated with antithyroid drugs. The receptors derive from a woman aged 25 to 45 with Graves disease. Both conserved end residues are part of each CDR3. The D gene is left open where the match is weak. The size of a clone is reported for some rows only, either as once, few or many, or as a class for expanded clones.

j_gene,v_gene,len,d_gene,abundance,CDR3aa,CDR3nt
TRBJ2-7,TRBV20-1,15,.,many,CSARDRQSTHDEQYF,TGCAGTGCTAGAGACCGACAGAGCACGCACGACGAGCAGTACTTC
TRBJ2-7,TRBV27,15,TRBD1,many,CASSLETGNSDEQYF,TGTGCCAGCAGCTTGGAGACAGGGAATTCGGACGAGCAGTACTTC
TRBJ2-7,TRBV7-9,16,TRBD1,.,CASSLAGGFAIYEQYF,TGTGCCAGCAGCTTAGCAGGGGGCTTCGCCATATACGAGCAGTACTTC
TRBJ2-6,TRBV6-5,19,.,few,CASSYSGDTAYSGANVLTF,TGTGCCAGCAGTTACTCCGGGGACACAGCTTACTCTGGGGCCAACGTCCTGACTTTC
TRBJ1-2,TRBV20-1,18,.,many,CSARALYSGRSPNYGYTF,TGCAGTGCTAGAGCACTCTATTCGGGGCGATCCCCTAACTATGGCTACACCTTC
TRBJ1-2,TRBV28,16,TRBD1,many,CASSSRQGEVVRGYTF,TGTGCCAGCAGTTCACGACAGGGGGAGGTGGTAAGGGGCTACACCTTC
TRBJ1-5,TRBV19,15,.,few,CASSIGDVRDQPQHF,TGTGCCAGTAGTATAGGAGACGTACGGGACCAGCCCCAGCATTTT
TRBJ1-2,TRBV19,17,.,few,CATLGGKTRTSDYGYTF,TGTGCCACCCTAGGGGGAAAAACCCGGACGAGTGACTATGGCTACACCTTC
TRBJ2-1,TRBV6-1,16,.,many,CASTGTRGSSYNEQFF,TGTGCCAGCACTGGGACAAGGGGTAGTTCCTACAATGAGCAGTTCTTC
TRBJ2-1,TRBV10-1,15,TRBD2,.,CASSQGLAGFDEQFF,TGCGCCAGCAGCCAGGGACTAGCGGGATTTGATGAGCAGTTCTTC
TRBJ2-1,TRBV5-1,13,.,few,CASSVRSYNEQFF,TGCGCCAGCAGCGTCCGCTCCTACAATGAGCAGTTCTTC
TRBJ1-6,TRBV25-1,18,.,many,CASSEFVAGSSYNSPLHF,TGTGCCAGCAGTGAATTCGTGGCGGGCAGCTCCTATAATTCACCCCTCCACTTT
TRBJ1-2,TRBV28,11,.,.,CASSFDRLYTF,TGTGCCAGCAGTTTCGATCGCCTATACACCTTC
TRBJ2-2,TRBV9,19,TRBD2,many,CASSANYGLAERRAGELFF,TGTGCCAGCAGCGCGAACTATGGACTAGCGGAACGAAGGGCCGGGGAGCTGTTTTTT
TRBJ1-6,TRBV18,14,.,.,CASSPTPGESPLHF,TGTGCCAGCTCACCGACCCCAGGGGAAAGTCCCCTCCACTTT
TRBJ2-7,TRBV28,13,.,many,CASSPSGNYEQYF,TGTGCCAGCAGTCCCAGCGGCAATTACGAGCAGTACTTC
TRBJ2-2,TRBV6-1,17,TRBD1,.,CASRSPGQGDITGELFF,TGTGCCAGCAGATCCCCGGGACAGGGGGATATCACCGGGGAGCTGTTTTTT
TRBJ2-3,TRBV6-1,14,.,many,CASRGEWTTDTQYF,TGTGCCAGCAGAGGCGAATGGACGACAGATACGCAGTATTTT
TRBJ2-5,TRBV3-1,14,TRBD2,many,CASSTGLAEETQYF,TGTGCCAGCAGCACGGGACTAGCCGAGGAGACCCAGTACTTC
TRBJ1-3,TRBV7-2,14,.,.,CASSLGMGVYTIYF,TGTGCCAGCAGCTTAGGCATGGGGGTTTACACCATATATTTT
TRBJ2-7,TRBV12-3/TRBV12-4,14,.,many,CASSQPGKGSEQYF,TGTGCCAGCAGCCAGCCGGGAAAGGGGTCCGAGCAGTACTTC
TRBJ1-4,TRBV20-1,16,.,few,CSARDFKGAANEKLFF,TGCAGTGCTAGAGATTTTAAGGGAGCGGCTAATGAAAAACTGTTTTTT
TRBJ1-2,TRBV20-1,12,TRBD1,.,CSAKTGGLGYTF,TGCAGTGCGAAAACAGGGGGCCTTGGCTACACCTTC
TRBJ1-5,TRBV7-2,13,.,.,CASAPSRNQPQHF,TGTGCCAGCGCCCCCTCGCGCAATCAGCCCCAGCATTTT
TRBJ2-3,TRBV28,15,.,many,CASSPVGASTDTQYF,TGTGCCAGCAGTCCAGTTGGGGCTAGCACAGATACGCAGTATTTT
TRBJ2-7,TRBV28,12,.,few,CASSFKDFEQYF,TGTGCCAGCAGTTTCAAGGATTTCGAGCAGTACTTC
TRBJ2-1,TRBV20-1,16,.,.,CSAIKAHRGLRDEQFF,TGCAGTGCTATAAAGGCCCATCGTGGGCTACGGGATGAGCAGTTCTTC
TRBJ2-3,TRBV10-3,14,.,many,CAISESGRTDTQYF,TGTGCCATCAGTGAGTCCGGTAGAACAGATACGCAGTATTTT
TRBJ2-3,TRBV3-1,15,.,many,CASSQGWYRTDTQYF,TGTGCCAGCAGCCAAGGGTGGTACCGCACAGATACGCAGTATTTT
TRBJ2-5,TRBV24-1,15,.,.,CATSEMGGLEETQYF,TGTGCCACCAGTGAAATGGGGGGGCTTGAGGAGACCCAGTACTTC
TRBJ2-2,TRBV19,14,TRBD1,.,CASRDRGFAGELFF,TGTGCCAGTAGGGACAGGGGGTTCGCCGGGGAGCTGTTTTTT
TRBJ1-4,TRBV4-3,15,.,many,CASSLRTATNEKLFF,TGCGCCAGCAGCCTTCGGACAGCAACTAATGAAAAACTGTTTTTT
TRBJ2-3,TRBV18,14,.,few,CASSPGAAVDTQYF,TGTGCCAGCTCACCAGGGGCGGCGGTAGATACGCAGTATTTT
TRBJ1-1,TRBV28,15,.,many,CASMTVGQRPFEAFF,TGTGCCAGCATGACCGTCGGGCAAAGGCCATTTGAAGCTTTCTTT
TRBJ2-1,TRBV10-2,17,TRBD2,.,CASSEDSGRVPYNEQFF,TGCGCCAGCAGTGAAGATAGCGGGAGGGTCCCCTACAATGAGCAGTTCTTC
TRBJ2-1,TRBV20-1,14,TRBD2,.,CSADSGRAVDEQFF,TGCAGTGCTGATAGCGGGAGGGCAGTCGATGAGCAGTTCTTC
TRBJ2-1,TRBV7-9,16,.,many,CASSPRSGSSYNEQFF,TGTGCCAGCAGCCCCCGTAGCGGAAGCTCCTACAATGAGCAGTTCTTC
TRBJ1-1,TRBV27,14,.,.,CASSFSDLRTEAFF,TGTGCCAGCAGTTTCAGCGACCTGCGGACTGAAGCTTTCTTT
TRBJ1-2,TRBV4-3,14,.,many,CASSPNGGNYGYTF,TGCGCCAGCAGCCCGAACGGGGGAAACTATGGCTACACCTTC
TRBJ2-2,TRBV13,17,TRBD2,many,CASSPRASGTLSGELFF,TGTGCCAGCAGCCCGAGGGCTAGCGGGACCTTATCGGGGGAGCTGTTTTTT
TRBJ2-3,TRBV20-1,17,TRBD2,few,CSAHHIPLAGVGDTQYF,TGCAGTGCCCATCACATCCCCTTAGCGGGAGTAGGAGATACGCAGTATTTT
TRBJ1-4,TRBV27,14,.,few,CASKKDSTYEKLFF,TGTGCCAGCAAAAAGGACAGCACTTATGAAAAACTGTTTTTT